Following are 27 T cell receptor beta chains from one sample sequenced in a study of T cells and copy number aberrations in small-cell lung cancer. The assay was immunoSEQ multiplex PCR, and TCRdb's table has in-frame clones only and misses some. The data contain 9,000 to 10,000 clones, about 80% of them seen just once; the ten biggest clones take up roughly a third. Input material: normal tissue next to the tumor. All receptors come from a man aged 60-69 years with small cell lung cancer.

The chain uses TRBV18 and TRBJ2-1; D may be TRBD1 (6 bases). V shed 0 bases and J shed 2 bases, with 17 bases lying between them. Per germline, CDR1 KGHSH and CDR2 LQKENI. This CDR3 region has 18 residues. The CDR3 loop is CASSPPGASNSAYNEQFF. In nucleotides, the CDR3 is TGTGCCAGCTCACCACCGGGGGCTAGCAATTCGGCCTACAATGAGCAGTTCTTC.

The chain links TRBV28 to TRBJ1-3, with unresolved D. This CDR3 spans 16 amino acids. CDR1 and CDR2 from the germline V gene are MDHEN and SYDVKM. V was pared by 1 base and J by 0 bases, with 10 bases between. The CDR3 sequence: CASSLYQFSSGNTIYF. CDR3 sequence (DNA): TGTGCCAGCAGTTTATATCAGTTCAGCTCTGGAAACACCATATATTTT.

CDR3 sequence (DNA): TGTGCCAGCTCACCGCGTCGGGACGGTCAGCCCCAGCATTTT. This encodes CASSPRRDGQPQHF. The V gene is TRBV18, the J gene TRBJ1-5, with a possible D match to TRBD1 (5 bases). V was cut by 3 bases and J by 6 bases, with 12 bases left in between. This CDR3 has 14 amino acids. Per the germline V gene, CDR1 is KGHSH and CDR2 is LQKENI.

This clone showed up just a few times. This rearrangement joins TRBV5-1 to TRBJ2-1; no definite D call. V lost 6 bases, J lost 4 bases, and 11 bases lay in between. This CDR3 region has 13 residues. CDR1 is SGHRS and CDR2 is YFSETQ in the germline V gene. CDR3 in DNA: TGCGCCAGCACCCGCGGCGCTTACAATGAGCAGTTCTTC. Translation gives CASTRGAYNEQFF.

This clone was found a few times. J is TRBJ2-1 and V is TRBV6-6; TRBD2 is a possible D gene (6 bases). Trimming pared 6 bases from V and 7 bases from J, leaving 10 bases between. CDR1 MNHNY and CDR2 SVGAGI come from the germline V gene (reference sequence). The CDR3 consists of 12 residues. The CDR3 DNA sequence: TGTGCCAGCAGCCCAGGGAGGAATGAGCAGTTCTTC. This translates into CASSPGRNEQFF.

The genes are TRBV28 and TRBJ1-2, with a weak D call TRBD1 (6 bases). V lost 3 bases to trimming and J lost 4 bases, with 12 bases between them. Per germline, CDR1 MDHEN and CDR2 SYDVKM. The CDR3 has 14 residues. The CDR3 nucleotides are TGTGCCAGCAGTTTCCTAACGACAGGCTATGGCTACACCTTC. It yields the protein CASSFLTTGYGYTF.

The chain carries TRBV27 and TRBJ2-2; TRBD2 agrees at 7 bases. The V gene end was trimmed by 5 bases and the J gene end by 4 bases; junction bases not matched to a gene: 7. This CDR3 comprises 15 residues. Looked up from germline, CDR1 is MNHEY and CDR2 is SMNVEV (reference sequence). CDR3 amino acids: CASSPGLERTGELFF. CDR3 nucleotide sequence: TGTGCCAGCAGTCCCGGACTAGAGCGCACCGGGGAGCTGTTTTTT.

The chain couples TRBV2 to TRBJ2-6; 7 positions agree with TRBD1. Per the germline V gene, CDR1 is SNHLY and CDR2 is FYNNEI. The CDR3 is 16 residues long. The J segment lost 0 bases and the V segment lost 6 bases, leaving 5 bases of the junction unmatched. CDR3 loop: CASRSGTASGANVLTF. The CDR3 DNA reads as TGTGCCAGCAGGTCCGGGACAGCCTCTGGGGCCAACGTCCTGACTTTC.

A single count supports this clone. V gene TRBV15 combines with J gene TRBJ1-2; TRBD1 matches 10 bases. This CDR3 comprises 14 residues. With V trimmed by 5 bases and J by 5 bases, 5 bases remained unmatched. From germline, CDR1 is LNHNV and CDR2 YYDKDF (reference sequence). In DNA, the CDR3 is TGTGCCACCAGCTACGGACAGGGGGGGTATGGCTACACCTTC. Its protein product is CATSYGQGGYGYTF.

The chain links TRBV7-6 to TRBJ2-3; 10 bases line up with TRBD2. V was clipped by 3 bases and J by 4 bases; unmatched bases: 16. The CDR3 sequence is 19 residues long. The germline V gene has CDR1 SGHVS and CDR2 FNYEAQ. The CDR3 region is CASSLYGLAGVGGPDTQYF. The CDR3 DNA reads TGTGCCAGCAGCTTGTATGGGCTAGCGGGAGTTGGGGGCCCAGATACGCAGTATTTT.

This chain connects TRBV7-3 to TRBJ2-5; D unresolved. This CDR3 is 13 amino acids long. V lost 2 bases and J 5 bases, leaving 9 bases between the germline ends. The V gene's germline CDR1 is SGHTA and CDR2 FQGTGA. CDR3 loop: CASSLAVWETQYF. The CDR3 DNA sequence: TGTGCCAGCAGCTTAGCGGTCTGGGAGACCCAGTACTTC.

V usage is TRBV6-1 and J usage is TRBJ1-2; D uncertain. The CDR3 has 12 residues. The V gene's germline CDR1 is MNHNS and CDR2 SASEGT. Trimming took 1 base from V and 3 from J, leaving 3 bases between them. The CDR3 spells CASSEVDYGYTF. The CDR3 nucleotides are TGTGCCAGCAGTGAAGTGGACTATGGCTACACCTTC.

This clone was observed a handful of times. This rearrangement joins TRBV6-7 to TRBJ2-7; D unresolved. TRBV6-7 is filed as an ORF, its function uncertain. CDR3 size: 19 residues. V was trimmed by 4 bases and J by 4 bases, leaving 29 bases between them. CDR3 sequence: CASSCRALNLPWLLYEQYF. The CDR3 DNA follows: TGTGCCAGCAGTTGCCGGGCCTTGAATCTGCCTTGGTTACTATACGAGCAGTACTTC.

V gene TRBV10-3 combines with J gene TRBJ2-5; the match to TRBD1 covers 7 bases. V dropped 6 bases and J dropped 5; count of bases not matched to a gene: 0. CDR3 size: 11 residues. From germline, CDR1 is ENHRY and CDR2 SYGVKD. Here the CDR3 DNA reads TGTGCCATCAGGACAGGGGAGACCCAGTACTTC. Protein: CAIRTGETQYF.

The V gene is TRBV10-3, the J gene TRBJ2-3; 11 bases fit TRBD1. Per germline, CDR1 ENHRY and CDR2 SYGVKD. V lost 2 bases, J lost 4 bases, and 11 bases stayed unmatched. CDR3 size: 18 residues. The CDR3 bases are TGTGCCATCAGTGAGAGGGGGGTTGGACAGGGGGCATCAGATACGCAGTATTTT. It encodes CAISERGVGQGASDTQYF.

The chain carries TRBV6-5 and TRBJ1-5; D is unclear. The germline V gene encodes CDR1 MNHEY and CDR2 SVGAGI. The CDR3 spans 13 residues. The V and J ends lost 5 bases and 0 bases respectively, with 5 bases between them. CDR3 nucleotide sequence: TGTGCCAGCAGTCCCTCTAGCAATCAGCCCCAGCATTTT. It translates to CASSPSSNQPQHF.

In regard to this clone: This clone may be a read error of a much larger clone one base away. The sample carries other DNA sequences with the same CDR3. The gene calls are TRBV7-3 and TRBJ2-7, with 8 bases fitting TRBD1. CDR1 is SGHTA, CDR2 FQGTGA, per germline. The CDR3 contains 14 residues. Written as DNA, the CDR3 is TGTGCTAGCAGCTTAGGAGGACAGGGCCACGAGCAGTACTTC. This gives the protein CASSLGGQGHEQYF.

In this sample, this clone turned up once. The chain is built from TRBV4-1 and TRBJ1-2, with D unclear. The CDR3 is 16 residues long. Trimming left V 4 bases short and J 4 bases short, with 19 bases between. CDR1 is MGHRA and CDR2 is YSYEKL in the germline V gene. The CDR3 nucleotides are TGCGCCAGCAGCCGGACTCACCGGGAGTCGGGCTATGGCTACACCTTC. Translating it yields CASSRTHRESGYGYTF.

The V gene is TRBV29-1, the J gene TRBJ2-5, with 7 bases that match TRBD1. The J segment lost 2 bases and the V segment lost 6 bases, leaving 9 bases of the junction unmatched. This CDR3 is 14 amino acids long. Looked up from germline, CDR1 is SQVTM and CDR2 is ANQGSEA. CDR3 nucleotide sequence: TGCAGCGTCGGCGAGACAGGGCTTCAAGAGACCCAGTACTTC. This encodes CSVGETGLQETQYF. The full variable domain, with the rest looked up from reference TRBV29-1 and TRBJ2-5, is SAVISQKPSRDICQRGTSLTIQCQVDSQVTMMFWYRQQPGQSLTLIATANQGSEATYESGFVIDKFPISRPNLTFSTLTVSNMSPEDSSIYLCSVGETGLQETQYFGPGTRLLVL.

The chain has TRBV29-1 and TRBJ2-7, with TRBD1 as a possible D gene (6 bases). The V gene's germline CDR1 is SQVTM and CDR2 ANQGSEA. The V gene lost 4 bases and the J gene lost 2 bases, with 9 bases spanning the gap. The CDR3 totals 12 residues. CDR3 nucleotide sequence: TGCAGCGTTGCCTGGACAGCCTACGAGCAGTACTTC. Translation: CSVAWTAYEQYF.

This clone was detected only a few times. The gene calls are TRBV2 and TRBJ1-1; D gene ambiguous. Germline CDR1 reads SNHLY; CDR2 reads FYNNEI. The CDR3 covers 13 residues. V was pared by 8 bases and J by 5 bases, with 15 bases between. CDR3 loop: CASEISRETEAFF. In DNA, the CDR3 is TGTGCCAGCGAAATCTCGAGGGAAACTGAAGCTTTCTTT.

By sample share, this clone is medium-sized. For the CDR3, the DNA is TGCGCCAGCAGCCATGGACCGGGGTCCACAGGGGGATATGAGCAGTACTTC. Translation gives CASSHGPGSTGGYEQYF. The genes are TRBV4-1 and TRBJ2-7, with 8 nucleotides matching TRBD1. V was pared by 3 bases and J by 7 bases, with 17 bases of the junction left unmatched. CDR3 length: 17 residues. Germline V lookup: CDR1 MGHRA, CDR2 YSYEKL.

This chain uses TRBV18 with TRBJ2-1, with D hard to call. Per germline, CDR1 KGHSH and CDR2 LQKENI. The CDR3 runs 14 residues. Trimming cost V 6 bases and J 2 bases, with 11 bases left between them. The CDR3 coding sequence is TGTGCCAGCTCGTCTCCGATTACCTACAATGAGCAGTTCTTC. Translated: CASSSPITYNEQFF.

The J gene is TRBJ2-2, the V gene TRBV6-5, with 9 bases that match TRBD2. Germline V gene data show CDR1 as MNHEY and CDR2 as SVGAGI. Trimming took 5 bases from V and 3 from J; bases not matched to a gene: 1. This CDR3 is 14 amino acids long. The CDR3 sequence is CASSRLADTGELFF. The CDR3 DNA follows: TGTGCCAGCAGTCGACTAGCGGACACCGGGGAGCTGTTTTTT.

CDR3 coding DNA: TGTGCCAGACCCGGACAGTACAGGGGCACCATATATTTT. Translated, it gives CARPGQYRGTIYF. The chain couples TRBV7-8 to TRBJ1-3; TRBD1 agrees at 7 bases. CDR1 SGHVS and CDR2 FQNEAQ come from the germline V gene. V lost 9 bases to trimming and J lost 9 bases; unmatched junction nucleotides: 11. The CDR3 length is 13 residues.

The rearrangement uses TRBV7-8 and TRBJ2-7; a possible D gene is TRBD2 (6 bases). The V end lost 4 bases, the J end lost 2 bases, and 21 bases lay between the germline ends. This CDR3 is built from 17 residues. Germline V gene data show CDR1 as SGHVS and CDR2 as FQNEAQ. CDR3 residues: CASSSKGLGLRTYEQYF. CDR3 coding DNA: TGTGCCAGCAGCTCGAAGGGTTTGGGACTTCGCACCTACGAGCAGTACTTC.

J is TRBJ2-1 and V is TRBV11-2; D gene uncertain. CDR3 size: 15 residues. Germline values: CDR1 SGHAT, CDR2 FQNNGV. V was pared by 5 bases and J by 0 bases, with 11 bases between. The DNA for the CDR3 is TGTGCCAGCAGCCTGGGTCAGCGCTCCTACAATGAGCAGTTCTTC. Its translation: CASSLGQRSYNEQFF.